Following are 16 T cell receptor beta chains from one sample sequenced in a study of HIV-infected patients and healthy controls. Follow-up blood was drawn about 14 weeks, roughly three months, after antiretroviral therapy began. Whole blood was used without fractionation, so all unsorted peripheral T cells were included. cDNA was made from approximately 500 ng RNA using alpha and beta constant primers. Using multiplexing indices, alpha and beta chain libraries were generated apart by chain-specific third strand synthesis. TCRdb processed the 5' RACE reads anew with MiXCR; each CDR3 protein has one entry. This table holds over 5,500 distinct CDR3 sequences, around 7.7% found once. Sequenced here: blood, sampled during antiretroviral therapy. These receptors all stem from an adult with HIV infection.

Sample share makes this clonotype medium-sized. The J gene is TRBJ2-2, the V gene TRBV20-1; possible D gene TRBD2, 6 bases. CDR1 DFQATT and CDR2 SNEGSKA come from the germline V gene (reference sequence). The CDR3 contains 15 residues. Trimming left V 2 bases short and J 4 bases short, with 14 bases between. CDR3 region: CSARIPRGGTGELFF. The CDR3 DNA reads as TGCAGTGCTAGAATTCCGAGGGGAGGCACCGGGGAGCTGTTTTTT.

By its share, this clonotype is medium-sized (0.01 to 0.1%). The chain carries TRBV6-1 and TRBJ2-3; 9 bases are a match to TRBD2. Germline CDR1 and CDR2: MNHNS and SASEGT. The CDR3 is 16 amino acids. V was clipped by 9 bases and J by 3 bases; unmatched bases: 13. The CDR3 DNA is TGTGCCAGTAAAGCGGGGGGCGTGACTTGGACAGATACGCAGTATTTT. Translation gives CASKAGGVTWTDTQYF.

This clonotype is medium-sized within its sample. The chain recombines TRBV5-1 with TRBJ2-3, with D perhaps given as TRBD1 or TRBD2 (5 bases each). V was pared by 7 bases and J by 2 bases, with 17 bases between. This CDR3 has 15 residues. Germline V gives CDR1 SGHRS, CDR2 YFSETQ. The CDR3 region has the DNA TGCGCCAGCGCTGGGGGAGCGGTCACCACAGATACGCAGTATTTT. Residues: CASAGGAVTTDTQYF.

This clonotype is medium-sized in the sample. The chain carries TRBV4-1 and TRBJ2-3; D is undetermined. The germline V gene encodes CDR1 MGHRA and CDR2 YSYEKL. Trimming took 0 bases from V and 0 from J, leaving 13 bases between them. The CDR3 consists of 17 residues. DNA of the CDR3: TGCGCCAGCAGCCAAGATCTTGCGACGGCTAGCACAGATACGCAGTATTTT. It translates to CASSQDLATASTDTQYF.

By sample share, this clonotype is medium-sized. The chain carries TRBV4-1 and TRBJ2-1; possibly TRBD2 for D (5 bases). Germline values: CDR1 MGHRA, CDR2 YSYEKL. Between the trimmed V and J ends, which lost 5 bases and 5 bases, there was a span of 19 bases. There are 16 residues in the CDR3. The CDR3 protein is CASSSTLGVPHNEQFF. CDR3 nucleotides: TGCGCCAGCAGCTCTACGCTGGGAGTCCCGCACAATGAGCAGTTCTTC.

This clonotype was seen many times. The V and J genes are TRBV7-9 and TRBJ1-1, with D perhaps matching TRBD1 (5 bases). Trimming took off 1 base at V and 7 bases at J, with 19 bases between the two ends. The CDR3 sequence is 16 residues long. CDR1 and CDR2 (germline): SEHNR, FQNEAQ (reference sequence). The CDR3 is CASSLESGATKHEAFF. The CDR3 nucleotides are TGTGCCAGCAGCTTAGAGTCCGGGGCCACCAAACATGAAGCTTTCTTT.

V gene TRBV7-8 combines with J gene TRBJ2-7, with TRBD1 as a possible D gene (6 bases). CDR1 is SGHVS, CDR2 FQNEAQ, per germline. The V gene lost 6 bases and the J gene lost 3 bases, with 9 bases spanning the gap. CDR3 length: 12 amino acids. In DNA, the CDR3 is TGTGCCAGCAGAGACAGGAACTACGAGCAGTACTTC. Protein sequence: CASRDRNYEQYF.

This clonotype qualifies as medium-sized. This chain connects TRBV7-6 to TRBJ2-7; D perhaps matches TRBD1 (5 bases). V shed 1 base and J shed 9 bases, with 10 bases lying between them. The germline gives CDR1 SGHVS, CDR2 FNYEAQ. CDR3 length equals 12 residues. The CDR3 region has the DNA TGTGCCAGCAGCTTAGGGCAGGGCGGGCAGTACTTC. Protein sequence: CASSLGQGGQYF.

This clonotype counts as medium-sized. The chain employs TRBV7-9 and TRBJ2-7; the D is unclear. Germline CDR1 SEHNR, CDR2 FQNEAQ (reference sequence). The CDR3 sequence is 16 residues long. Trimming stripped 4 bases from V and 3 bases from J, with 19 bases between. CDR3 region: CASSSSAARAYYEQYF. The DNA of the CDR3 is TGTGCCAGCAGCTCATCGGCGGCCAGAGCCTACTACGAGCAGTACTTC.

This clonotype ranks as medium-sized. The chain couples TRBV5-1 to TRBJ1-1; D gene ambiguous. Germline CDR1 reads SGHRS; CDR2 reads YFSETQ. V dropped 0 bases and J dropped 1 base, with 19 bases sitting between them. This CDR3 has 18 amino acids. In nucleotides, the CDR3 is TGCGCCAGCAGCTTGGGGCTCGGGCGCGCATCCCCGAACACTGAAGCTTTCTTT. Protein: CASSLGLGRASPNTEAFF.

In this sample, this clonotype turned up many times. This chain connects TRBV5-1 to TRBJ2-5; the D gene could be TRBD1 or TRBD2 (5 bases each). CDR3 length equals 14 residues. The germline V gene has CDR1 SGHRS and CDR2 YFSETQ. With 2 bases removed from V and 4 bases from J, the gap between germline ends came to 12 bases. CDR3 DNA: TGCGCCAGCAGCTTTGGGGACCCCTCAGAGACCCAGTACTTC. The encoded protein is CASSFGDPSETQYF.

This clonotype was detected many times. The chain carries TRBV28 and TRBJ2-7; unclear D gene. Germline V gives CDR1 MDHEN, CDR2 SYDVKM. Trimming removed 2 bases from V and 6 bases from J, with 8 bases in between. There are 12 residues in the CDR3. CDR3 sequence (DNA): TGTGCCAGCAGTTTAATCGGTTTCGAGCAGTACTTC. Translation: CASSLIGFEQYF.

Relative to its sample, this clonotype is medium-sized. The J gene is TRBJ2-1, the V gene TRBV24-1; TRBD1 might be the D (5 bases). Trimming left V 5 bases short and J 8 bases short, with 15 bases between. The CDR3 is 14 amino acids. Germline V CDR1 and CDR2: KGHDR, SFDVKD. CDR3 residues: CATSVGQGRDEQFF. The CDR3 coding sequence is TGTGCCACCAGTGTAGGGCAGGGCAGGGATGAGCAGTTCTTC.

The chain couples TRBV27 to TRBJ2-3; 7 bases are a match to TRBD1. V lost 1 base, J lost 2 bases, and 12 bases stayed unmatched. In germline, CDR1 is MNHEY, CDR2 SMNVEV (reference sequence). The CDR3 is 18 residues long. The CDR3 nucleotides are TGTGCCAGCAGTTTATTGGGGACAGTAGACCTACTCACAGATACGCAGTATTTT. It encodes CASSLLGTVDLLTDTQYF.

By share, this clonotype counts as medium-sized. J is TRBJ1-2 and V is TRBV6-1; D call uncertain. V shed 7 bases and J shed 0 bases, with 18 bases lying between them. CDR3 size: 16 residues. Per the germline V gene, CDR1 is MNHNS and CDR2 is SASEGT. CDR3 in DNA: TGTGCCAGCAAGAGCGGACCGGGAGGAGCTAACTATGGCTACACCTTC. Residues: CASKSGPGGANYGYTF.

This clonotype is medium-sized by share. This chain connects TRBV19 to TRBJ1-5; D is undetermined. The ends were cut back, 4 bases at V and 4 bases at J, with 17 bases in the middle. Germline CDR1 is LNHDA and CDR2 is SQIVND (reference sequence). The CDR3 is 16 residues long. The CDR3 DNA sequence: TGTGCCAGTAGTACATACGACCTCGAACGAAATCAGCCCCAGCATTTT. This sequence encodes CASSTYDLERNQPQHF.